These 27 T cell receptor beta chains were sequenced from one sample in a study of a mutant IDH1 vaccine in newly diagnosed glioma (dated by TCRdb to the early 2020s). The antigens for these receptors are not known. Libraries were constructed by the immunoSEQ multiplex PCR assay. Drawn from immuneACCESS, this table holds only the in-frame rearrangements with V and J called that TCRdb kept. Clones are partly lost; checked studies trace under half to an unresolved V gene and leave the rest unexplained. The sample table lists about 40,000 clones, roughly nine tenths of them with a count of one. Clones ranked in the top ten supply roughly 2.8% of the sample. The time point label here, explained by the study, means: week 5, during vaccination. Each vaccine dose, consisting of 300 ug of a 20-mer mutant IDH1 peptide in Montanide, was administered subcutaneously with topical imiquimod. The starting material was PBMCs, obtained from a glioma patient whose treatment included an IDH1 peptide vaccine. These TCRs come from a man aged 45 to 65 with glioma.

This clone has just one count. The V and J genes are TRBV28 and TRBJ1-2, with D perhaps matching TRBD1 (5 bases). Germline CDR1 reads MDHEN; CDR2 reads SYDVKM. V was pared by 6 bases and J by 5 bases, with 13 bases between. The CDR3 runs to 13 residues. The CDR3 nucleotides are TGTGCCAGCAGCTGGGGACTTTTGTATGGCTACACCTTC. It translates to CASSWGLLYGYTF.

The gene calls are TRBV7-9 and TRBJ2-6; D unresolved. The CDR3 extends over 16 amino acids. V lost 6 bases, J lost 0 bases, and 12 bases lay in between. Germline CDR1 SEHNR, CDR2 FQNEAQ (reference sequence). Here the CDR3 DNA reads TGTGCCAGCAGTTCGGGTCGAAGCTCTGGGGCCAACGTCCTGACTTTC. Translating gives CASSSGRSSGANVLTF.

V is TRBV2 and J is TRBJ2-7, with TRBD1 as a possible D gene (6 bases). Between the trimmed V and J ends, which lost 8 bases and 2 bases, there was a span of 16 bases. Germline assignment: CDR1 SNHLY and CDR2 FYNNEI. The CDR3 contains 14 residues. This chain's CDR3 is CASVGHMNPYEQYF. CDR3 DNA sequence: TGTGCCAGCGTGGGACACATGAACCCCTACGAGCAGTACTTC. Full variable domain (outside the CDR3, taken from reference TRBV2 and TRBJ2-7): EPEVTQTPSHQVTQMGQEVILRCVPISNHLYFYWYRQILGQKVEFLVSFYNNEISEKSEIFDDQFSVERPDGSNFTLKIRSTKLEDSAMYFCASVGHMNPYEQYFGPGTRLTVT.

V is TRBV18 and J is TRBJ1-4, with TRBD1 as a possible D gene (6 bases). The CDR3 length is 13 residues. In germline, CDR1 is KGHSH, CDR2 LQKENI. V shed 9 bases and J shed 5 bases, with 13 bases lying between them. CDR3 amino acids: CASNFDRNEKLFF. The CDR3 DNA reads TGTGCCAGTAATTTTGACAGGAATGAAAAACTGTTTTTT.

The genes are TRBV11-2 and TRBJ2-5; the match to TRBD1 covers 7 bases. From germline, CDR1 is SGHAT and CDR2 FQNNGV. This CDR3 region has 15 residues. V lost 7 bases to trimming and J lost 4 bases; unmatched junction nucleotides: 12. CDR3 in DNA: TGTGCCAGCACCCACAGGGGATATAGTGGAGAGACCCAGTACTTC. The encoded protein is CASTHRGYSGETQYF. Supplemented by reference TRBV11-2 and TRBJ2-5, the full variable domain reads EAGVAQSPRYKIIEKRQSVAFWCNPISGHATLYWYQQILGQGPKLLIQFQNNGVVDDSQLPKDRFSAERLKGVDSTLKIQPAKLEDSAVYLCASTHRGYSGETQYFGPGTRLLVL.

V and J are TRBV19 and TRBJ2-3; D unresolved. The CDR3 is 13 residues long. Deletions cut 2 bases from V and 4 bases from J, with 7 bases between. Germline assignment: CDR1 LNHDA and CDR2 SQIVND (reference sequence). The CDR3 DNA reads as TGTGCCAGTAGTATATGGGGTCCAGATACGCAGTATTTT. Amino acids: CASSIWGPDTQYF.

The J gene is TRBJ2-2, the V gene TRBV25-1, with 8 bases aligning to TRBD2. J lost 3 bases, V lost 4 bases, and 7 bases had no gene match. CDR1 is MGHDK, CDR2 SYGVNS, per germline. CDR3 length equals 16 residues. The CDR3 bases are TGTGCCAGCAGTGGGCAGGCTAGCGGGTACACCGGGGAGCTGTTTTTT. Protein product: CASSGQASGYTGELFF.

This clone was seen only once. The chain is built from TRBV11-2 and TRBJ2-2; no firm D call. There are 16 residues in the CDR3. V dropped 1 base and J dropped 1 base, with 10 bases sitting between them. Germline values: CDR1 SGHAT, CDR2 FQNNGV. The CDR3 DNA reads TGTGCCAGCAGCTTAGTTGGTCCGGAGAACACCGGGGAGCTGTTTTTT. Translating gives CASSLVGPENTGELFF.

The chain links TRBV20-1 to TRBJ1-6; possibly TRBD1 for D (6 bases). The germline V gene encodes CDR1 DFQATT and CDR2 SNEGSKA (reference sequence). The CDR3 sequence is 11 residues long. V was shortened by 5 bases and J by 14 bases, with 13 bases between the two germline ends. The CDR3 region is CSAPQGLSLHF. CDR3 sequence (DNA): TGCAGTGCTCCACAGGGATTGTCCCTCCACTTT.

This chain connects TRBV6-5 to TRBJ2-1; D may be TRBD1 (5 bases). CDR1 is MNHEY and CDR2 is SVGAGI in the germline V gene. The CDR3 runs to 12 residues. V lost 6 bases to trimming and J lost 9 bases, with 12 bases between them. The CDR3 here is CASSLGGAEQFF. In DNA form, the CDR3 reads TGTGCCAGCAGCCTAGGTGGGGCTGAGCAGTTCTTC.

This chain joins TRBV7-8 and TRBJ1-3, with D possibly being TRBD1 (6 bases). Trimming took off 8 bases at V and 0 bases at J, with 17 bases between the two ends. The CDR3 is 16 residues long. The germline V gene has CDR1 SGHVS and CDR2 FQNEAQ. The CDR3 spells CASFGGGLSSGNTIYF. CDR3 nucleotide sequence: TGTGCCAGCTTTGGCGGGGGCCTGAGCTCTGGAAACACCATATATTTT.

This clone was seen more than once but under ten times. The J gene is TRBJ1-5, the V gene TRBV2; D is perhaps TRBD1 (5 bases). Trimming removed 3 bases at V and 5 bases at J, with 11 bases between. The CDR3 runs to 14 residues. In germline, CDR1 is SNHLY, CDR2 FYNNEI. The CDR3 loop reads CASSDREGYQPQHF. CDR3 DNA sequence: TGTGCCAGCAGTGACAGGGAGGGATATCAGCCCCAGCATTTT.

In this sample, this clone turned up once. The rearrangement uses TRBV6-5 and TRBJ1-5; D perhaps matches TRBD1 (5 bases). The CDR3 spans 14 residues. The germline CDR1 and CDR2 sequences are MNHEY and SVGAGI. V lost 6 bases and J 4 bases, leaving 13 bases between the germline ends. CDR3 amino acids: CASSRDWGNQPQHF. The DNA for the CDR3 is TGTGCCAGCAGCAGGGATTGGGGTAATCAGCCCCAGCATTTT.

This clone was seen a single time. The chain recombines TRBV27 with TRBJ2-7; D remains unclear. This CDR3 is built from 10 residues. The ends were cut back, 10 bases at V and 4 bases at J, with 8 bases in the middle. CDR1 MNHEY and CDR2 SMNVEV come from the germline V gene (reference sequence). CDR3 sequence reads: CAIGRYEQYF. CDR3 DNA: TGTGCCATCGGGCGGTACGAGCAGTACTTC.

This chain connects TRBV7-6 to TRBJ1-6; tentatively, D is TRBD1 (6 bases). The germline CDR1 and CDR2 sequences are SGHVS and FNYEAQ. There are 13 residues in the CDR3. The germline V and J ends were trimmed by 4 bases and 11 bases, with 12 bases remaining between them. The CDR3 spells CASSYTGSAPLHF. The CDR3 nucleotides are TGTGCCAGCAGCTACACAGGGTCGGCACCCCTCCACTTT. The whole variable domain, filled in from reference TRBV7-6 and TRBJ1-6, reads GAGVSQSPRYKVTKRGQDVALRCDPISGHVSLYWYRQALGQGPEFLTYFNYEAQQDKSGLPNDRFSAERPEGSISTLTIQRTEQRDSAMYRCASSYTGSAPLHFGNGTRLTVT.

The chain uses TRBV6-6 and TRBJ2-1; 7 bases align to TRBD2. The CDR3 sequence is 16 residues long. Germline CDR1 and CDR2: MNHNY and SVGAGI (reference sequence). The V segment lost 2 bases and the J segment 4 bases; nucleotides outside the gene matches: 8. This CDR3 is CASSYRAGARYNEQFF. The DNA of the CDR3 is TGTGCCAGCAGTTACCGGGCGGGAGCTAGGTACAATGAGCAGTTCTTC.

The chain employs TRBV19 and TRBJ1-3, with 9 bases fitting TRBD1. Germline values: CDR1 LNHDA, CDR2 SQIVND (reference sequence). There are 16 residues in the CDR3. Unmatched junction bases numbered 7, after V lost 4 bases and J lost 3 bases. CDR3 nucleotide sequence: TGTGCCAGTAGTAGTCACAGGGGGCTACATGGAAACACCATATATTTT. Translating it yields CASSSHRGLHGNTIYF.

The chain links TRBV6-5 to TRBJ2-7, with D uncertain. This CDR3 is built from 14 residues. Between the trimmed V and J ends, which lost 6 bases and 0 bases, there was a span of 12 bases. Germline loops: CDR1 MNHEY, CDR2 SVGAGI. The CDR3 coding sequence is TGTGCCAGCAGCCTAAAATTGTCCTCCTACGAGCAGTACTTC. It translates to CASSLKLSSYEQYF.

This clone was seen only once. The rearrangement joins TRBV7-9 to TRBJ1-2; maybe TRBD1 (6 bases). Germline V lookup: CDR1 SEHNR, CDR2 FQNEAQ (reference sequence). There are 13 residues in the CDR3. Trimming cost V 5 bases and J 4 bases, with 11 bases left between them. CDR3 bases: TGTGCCAGCAGCCCTACAGGGTCCTATGGCTACACCTTC. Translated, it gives CASSPTGSYGYTF. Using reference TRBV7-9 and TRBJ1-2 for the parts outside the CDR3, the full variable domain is DTGVSQNPRHKITKRGQNVTFRCDPISEHNRLYWYRQTLGQGPEFLTYFQNEAQLEKSRLLSDRFSAERPKGSFSTLEIQRTEQGDSAMYLCASSPTGSYGYTFGSGTRLTVV.

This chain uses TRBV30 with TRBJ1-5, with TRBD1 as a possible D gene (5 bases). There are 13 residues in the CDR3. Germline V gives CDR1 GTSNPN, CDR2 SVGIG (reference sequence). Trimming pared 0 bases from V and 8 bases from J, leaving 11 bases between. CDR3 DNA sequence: TGTGCCTGGAGTGTCCAGGGCCGGGAGCCCCAGCATTTT. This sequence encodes CAWSVQGREPQHF.

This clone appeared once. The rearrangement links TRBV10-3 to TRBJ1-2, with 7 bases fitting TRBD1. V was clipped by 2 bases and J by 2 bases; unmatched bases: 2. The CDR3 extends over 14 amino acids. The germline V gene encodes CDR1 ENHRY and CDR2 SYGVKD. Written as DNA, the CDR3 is TGTGCCATCAGTGAGGGGGGACAGAACTATGGCTACACCTTC. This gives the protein CAISEGGQNYGYTF.

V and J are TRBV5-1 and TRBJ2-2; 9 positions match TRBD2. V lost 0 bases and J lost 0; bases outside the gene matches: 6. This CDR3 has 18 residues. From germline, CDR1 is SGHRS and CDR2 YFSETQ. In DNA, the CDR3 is TGCGCCAGCAGCTTGGGCGGGCTAGCGGGACCGAACACCGGGGAGCTGTTTTTT. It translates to CASSLGGLAGPNTGELFF.

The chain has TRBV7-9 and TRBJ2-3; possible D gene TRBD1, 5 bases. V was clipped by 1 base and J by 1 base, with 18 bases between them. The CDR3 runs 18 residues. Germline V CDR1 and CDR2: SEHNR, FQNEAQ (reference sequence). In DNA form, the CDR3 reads TGTGCCAGCAGCTTAGAAGGGGTCCGTAACAGTCGCACAGATACGCAGTATTTT. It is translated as CASSLEGVRNSRTDTQYF.

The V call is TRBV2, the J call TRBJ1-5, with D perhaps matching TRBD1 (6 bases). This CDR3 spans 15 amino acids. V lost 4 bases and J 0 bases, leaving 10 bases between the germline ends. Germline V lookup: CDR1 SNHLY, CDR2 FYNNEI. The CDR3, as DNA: TGTGCCAGCAGTGGACAGGTAAATAGCAATCAGCCCCAGCATTTT. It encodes CASSGQVNSNQPQHF.

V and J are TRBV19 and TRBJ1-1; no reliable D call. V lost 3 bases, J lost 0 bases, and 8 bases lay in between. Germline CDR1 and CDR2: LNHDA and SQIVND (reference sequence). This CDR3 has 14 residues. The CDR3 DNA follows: TGTGCCAGTAGTATTCAGCACATGAACACTGAAGCTTTCTTT. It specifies CASSIQHMNTEAFF.

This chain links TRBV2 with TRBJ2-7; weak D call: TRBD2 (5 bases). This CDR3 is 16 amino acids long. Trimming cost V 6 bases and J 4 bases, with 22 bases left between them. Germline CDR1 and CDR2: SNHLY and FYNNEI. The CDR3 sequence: CASRQTRTGIRYEQYF. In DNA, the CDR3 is TGTGCCAGCAGGCAAACCAGAACGGGGATTCGGTACGAGCAGTACTTC.

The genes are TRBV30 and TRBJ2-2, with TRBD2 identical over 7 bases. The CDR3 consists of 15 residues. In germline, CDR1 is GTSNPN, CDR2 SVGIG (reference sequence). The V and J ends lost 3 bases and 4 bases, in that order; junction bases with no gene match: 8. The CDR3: CAWRFGRGSTGELFF. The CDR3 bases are TGTGCCTGGAGGTTCGGGCGCGGGAGCACCGGGGAGCTGTTTTTT.